Shown below are 15 T cell receptor beta chains from a single sample sequenced in a study of shared clonotypes between healthy human individuals. Here immunoSEQ multiplex PCR was the method, and the copy in TCRdb shows in-frame clones only, minus some. The table has about 510,000 clones, 90% to 96% seen once. Sequenced: naive CD4+ T cells sorted from blood. Subset denoted: CD45RA+ positively selected. The receptors were sampled from a woman younger than 45 in good health.

The CDR3 sequence: CASRRQGATYGYTF. CDR3 nucleotide sequence: TGTGCCAGCAGACGACAGGGGGCAACCTATGGCTACACCTTC. This chain links TRBV2 with TRBJ1-2; TRBD1 aligns across 10 bases. The CDR3 consists of 14 residues. CDR1 is SNHLY and CDR2 is FYNNEI in the germline V gene. With 6 bases clipped from V and 4 bases from J, the junction kept 5 bases outside the gene matches.

V is TRBV9 and J is TRBJ1-2; TRBD1 is a possible D gene (5 bases). Trimming shortened V by 3 bases and J by 4 bases, and 19 bases separated the two germline ends. CDR3 size: 16 residues. Looked up from germline, CDR1 is SGDLS and CDR2 is YYNGEE. The CDR3 is CASSDSVGGWVYGYTF. The CDR3 DNA follows: TGTGCCAGCAGCGACAGTGTCGGGGGGTGGGTCTATGGCTACACCTTC.

The CDR3 sequence is CASSATVNTEAFF. The CDR3 bases are TGTGCCAGCAGCGCGACAGTTAACACTGAAGCTTTCTTT. The rearrangement joins TRBV7-9 to TRBJ1-1; D is possibly TRBD1 (5 bases). V lost 5 bases and J lost 2, with 9 bases in between. The CDR3 has 13 residues. Germline V gene lookup returns CDR1 SEHNR and CDR2 FQNEAQ (reference sequence).

The chain carries TRBV19 and TRBJ2-5, with D possibly matching TRBD2 (5 bases). The V and J ends lost 6 bases and 2 bases respectively, with 13 bases between them. This CDR3 comprises 14 residues. Germline values: CDR1 LNHDA, CDR2 SQIVND (reference sequence). The CDR3 spells CASRAPSGQETQYF. CDR3 in DNA: TGTGCCAGTAGGGCCCCGAGCGGTCAAGAGACCCAGTACTTC. The entire variable domain, with the rest obtained from reference TRBV19 and TRBJ2-5, is as follows: DGGITQSPKYLFRKEGQNVTLSCEQNLNHDAMYWYRQDPGQGLRLIYYSQIVNDFQKGDIAEGYSVSREKKESFPLTVTSAQKNPTAFYLCASRAPSGQETQYFGPGTRLLVL.

J is TRBJ2-7 and V is TRBV5-3, with 11 bases lining up with TRBD2. TRBV5-3 is assigned to the ORF class and has an uncertain function. The CDR3 sequence is 15 residues long. The trim removed 2 bases at V and 6 bases at J, leaving 7 bases unmatched. The CDR3 protein is CARSFRVTSGIEQYF. CDR3 coding DNA: TGTGCCAGAAGCTTCAGGGTGACTAGCGGGATCGAGCAGTACTTC.

This chain connects TRBV28 to TRBJ2-7; D is unclear. The CDR3 has 14 residues. V dropped 2 bases and J dropped 7 bases, with 15 bases sitting between them. From germline, CDR1 is MDHEN and CDR2 SYDVKM. As DNA, the CDR3 is TGTGCCAGCAGTTTACTGGGTGTCATGGGGGAGCAGTACTTC. Translation gives CASSLLGVMGEQYF.

This chain joins TRBV6-6 and TRBJ1-5; the D gene is possibly TRBD1 (5 bases). V lost 7 bases, J lost 6 bases, and 13 bases lay in between. The CDR3 has 13 amino acids. Germline CDR1 and CDR2: MNHNY and SVGAGI (reference sequence). The DNA of the CDR3 is TGTGCCAGCACCCTGGGGGTCGGTCAGCCCCAGCATTTT. Its protein is CASTLGVGQPQHF.

The chain joins TRBV29-1 to TRBJ2-7, with 7 positions matching TRBD2. V dropped 7 bases and J dropped 7; count of bases not matched to a gene: 13. The CDR3 loop spans 13 amino acids. Germline lookup yields CDR1 SQVTM and CDR2 ANQGSEA. The CDR3 region has the DNA TGCAGCGCCGTCTCCCCCCCGGGGGGAGAGCAGTACTTC. It translates to CSAVSPPGGEQYF.

V usage is TRBV11-2 and J usage is TRBJ1-5; 7 bases fit TRBD1. Trimming at V came to 1 base and at J to 4 bases, leaving 4 bases not matched to a gene. The CDR3 length is 15 residues. Germline V gene sequence: CDR1 SGHAT, CDR2 FQNNGV. This chain's CDR3 is CASSLGRGVNQPQHF. The CDR3 bases are TGTGCCAGCAGCTTAGGCAGGGGGGTGAATCAGCCCCAGCATTTT.

The chain employs TRBV7-3 and TRBJ2-7, with D possibly being TRBD1 or TRBD2 (5 bases each). The V end lost 3 bases, the J end lost 2 bases, and 8 bases lay between the germline ends. The germline V gene encodes CDR1 SGHTA and CDR2 FQGTGA. This CDR3 is 13 amino acids long. CDR3 region: CASSLGEAYEQYF. The CDR3 DNA reads as TGTGCCAGCAGCTTGGGGGAAGCCTACGAGCAGTACTTC.

The V call is TRBV6-4, the J call TRBJ2-1; 9 bases are shared with TRBD1. V was pared by 4 bases and J by 7 bases, with 11 bases of the junction left unmatched. The germline V gene has CDR1 MRHNA and CDR2 SNTAGT. The CDR3 totals 16 residues. The CDR3: CASSGIGTGLKNEQFF. CDR3 DNA: TGTGCCAGCAGTGGAATCGGGACAGGGTTGAAGAATGAGCAGTTCTTC.

The chain recombines TRBV27 with TRBJ2-1; 11 bases align to TRBD1. The CDR3 has 15 residues. Germline-derived CDR1 and CDR2 are MNHEY and SMNVEV (reference sequence). J gave up 2 bases and V 5 bases, and 2 bases lay outside the gene matches. This chain's CDR3 is CASSQGQGAYNEQFF. For the CDR3, the DNA is TGTGCCAGCAGTCAGGGACAGGGGGCCTACAATGAGCAGTTCTTC.

This rearrangement joins TRBV28 to TRBJ2-6; D could derive from TRBD1 or TRBD2 (5 bases each). V lost 7 bases to trimming and J lost 2 bases, with 12 bases between them. This CDR3 contains 15 residues. CDR1 is MDHEN and CDR2 is SYDVKM in the germline V gene. This chain's CDR3 is CASNRGVAGANVLTF. The DNA of the CDR3 is TGTGCCAGCAATCGAGGGGTGGCTGGGGCCAACGTCCTGACTTTC. Based on the CDR3 plus reference TRBV28 and TRBJ2-6, the full variable domain is DVKVTQSSRYLVKRTGEKVFLECVQDMDHENMFWYRQDPGLGLRLIYFSYDVKMKEKGDIPEGYSVSREKKERFSLILESASTNQTSMYLCASNRGVAGANVLTFGAGSRLTVL.

V is TRBV28 and J is TRBJ2-2; D call uncertain. V was trimmed by 2 bases and J by 6 bases, leaving 7 bases between them. Germline values: CDR1 MDHEN, CDR2 SYDVKM. There are 13 residues in the CDR3. The CDR3 coding sequence is TGTGCCAGCAGTTTACCTTGGTCCGGGGAGCTGTTTTTT. Encoded protein: CASSLPWSGELFF.

V gene TRBV20-1 combines with J gene TRBJ1-1; D ambiguous. This CDR3 contains 10 residues. CDR1 DFQATT and CDR2 SNEGSKA come from the germline V gene (reference sequence). V lost 5 bases and J 7 bases, leaving 8 bases between the germline ends. CDR3 loop: CSAPRDEAFF. In DNA form, the CDR3 reads TGCAGTGCTCCCCGCGATGAAGCTTTCTTT.